Listed here are 7 T cell receptor beta chains from one sample, sequenced in a study of human T cells and chemical hapten exposure. MiXCR, run by TCRdb on the RACE reads, gives a single entry per CDR3 protein. The data show approximately 50,000 distinct CDR3 sequences, roughly a tenth seen once. Time point of the sample: pre-sensitization, week 0. This sample's treatment: therapeutic diphenylcyclopropenone sensitization with weekly scalp DPC. Whole blood that had not been fractionated was the source of extracted total RNA. This specimen was whole blood, taken in connection with sensitization to the hapten diphenylcyclopropenone (DPC). All receptors derive from a woman aged 25 to 39 with alopecia areata. Some clones in this sample may be carry-over from other donors' samples.

This clonotype has a handful of counts. This sequence joins TRBV3-1 and TRBJ1-4, with D uncertain. The CDR3 spans 16 residues. Germline V lookup: CDR1 LGHDT, CDR2 YNNKEL (reference sequence). V was shortened by 4 bases and J by 4 bases, with 16 bases between the two germline ends. CDR3 sequence reads: CASSRNLSGFNEKLFF. CDR3 DNA sequence: TGTGCCAGCAGCCGCAACCTATCGGGGTTTAATGAAAAACTGTTTTTT.

Of note for this clonotype: The germline gene is not matched at one end of the junction; a read error may be the cause. The chain is built from TRBV20-1 and TRBJ2-6; D is perhaps TRBD1 or TRBD2 (6 bases each). The CDR3 contains 17 residues. Germline V gene sequence: CDR1 DFQATT, CDR2 SNEGSKA (reference sequence). The CDR3 protein is CSASNGGGFTGANVLSF. The CDR3, as DNA: TGCAGTGCGTCTAATGGAGGGGGGTTCACTGGGGCCAACGTCCTGAGTTTC.

The chain couples TRBV5-4 to TRBJ2-7, with a weak D call TRBD1 (5 bases). The V end lost 0 bases, the J end lost 5 bases, and 24 bases lay between the germline ends. CDR1 and CDR2 from the germline V gene are SGHNT and YYREEE (reference sequence). The CDR3 is 18 amino acids. The CDR3 DNA sequence: TGTGCCAGCAGCTTGGCCCAAGGCAGGGTCGGAGATACCGACGAGCAGTACTTC. Its translation: CASSLAQGRVGDTDEQYF.

This clonotype was detected a few times. This sequence joins TRBV10-2 and TRBJ1-1, with TRBD1 matching over 9 bases. From germline, CDR1 is WSHSY and CDR2 SAAADI. The CDR3 is 16 residues long. The junction had 10 bases not matched to a gene; V was cut back by 4 bases and J by 4 bases. In nucleotides, the CDR3 is TGCGCCAGCAGTGGAGGAACAGGGGGCCGTGGCACTGAAGCTTTCTTT. Its translation: CASSGGTGGRGTEAFF.

This clonotype has just a few counts. The CDR3 DNA is TGTGCCACCTCCCGAGGGGAAGTGCCCCAGCATTTT. Amino acid sequence: CATSRGEVPQHF. The chain combines TRBV2 with TRBJ1-5; a weak D match, TRBD1 (5 bases). The CDR3 sequence is 12 residues long. The V gene lost 10 bases and the J gene lost 9 bases, with 16 bases spanning the gap. Germline V lookup: CDR1 SNHLY, CDR2 FYNNEI.

This chain connects TRBV14 to TRBJ1-1; D ambiguous. The CDR3 covers 14 residues. Trimming took 4 bases from V and 0 from J, leaving 9 bases between them. CDR1 is SGHDN and CDR2 is FVKESK in the germline V gene. CDR3 region: CASSPVKLNTEAFF. CDR3 in DNA: TGTGCCAGCAGCCCCGTTAAACTGAACACTGAAGCTTTCTTT. The full variable domain, with the rest looked up from reference TRBV14 and TRBJ1-1, is EAGVTQFPSHSVIEKGQTVTLRCDPISGHDNLYWYRRVMGKEIKFLLHFVKESKQDESGMPNNRFLAERTGGTYSTLKVQPAELEDSGVYFCASSPVKLNTEAFFGQGTRLTVV.

In this sample, this clonotype turned up a few times. The rearrangement links TRBV20-1 to TRBJ1-5; D not certain. V dropped 4 bases and J dropped 3 bases, with 10 bases sitting between them. The germline V gene has CDR1 DFQATT and CDR2 SNEGSKA (reference sequence). This CDR3 is built from 13 residues. The CDR3 loop reads CSAIQRPNQPQHF. The CDR3 nucleotides read TGCAGTGCTATCCAGCGGCCCAATCAGCCCCAGCATTTT.